This TCR beta chain appears in the sequencing data of a study of shared T cell receptors in the human thymus. Produced via immunoSEQ multiplex PCR; TCRdb's table is partial and in-frame only. The table lists approximately 580,000 clones, about 80% of them singletons. The CDR3 is 16 amino acids. Germline V gene sequence: CDR1 SGHRS, CDR2 YFSETQ. After removal of 4 bases from V and 5 bases from J, the junction contained 11 bases not matched to a gene. This sample was also put to use in a study of human thymus T cells. As reported in that work: Resected material from corrective heart surgery provided the thymus tissue analysed. Apparent bias marked the V and J gene usage of thymic and blood repertoires. Unrelated individuals were reported by related research to share highly overlapping thymic repertoires.

The source material was thymocytes. The chain carries TRBV5-1 and TRBJ2-1, with 8 bases that match TRBD1. This sequence originates from a boy in the first two years of life with a congenital heart defect. The CDR3 here is CASSTGQGAIHNEQFF. CDR3 nucleotides: TGCGCCAGCAGCACCGGACAGGGCGCTATCCACAATGAGCAGTTCTTC.